This T cell receptor (beta chain) was recovered during a study of T cells in Graves' hyperthyroidism and ophthalmopathy. The sample holds many counts of this clonotype. Trimming pared 3 bases from V and 2 bases from J, leaving 15 bases between. Looked up from germline, CDR1 is SGDLS and CDR2 is YYNGEE. There are 15 residues in the CDR3. Amplified TCR beta CDR3 regions came from RNA transcripts. HTBI primers were used for first-round RT-PCR of the TCR CDR3. TCRdb used MiXCR to reprocess the multiplex PCR reads, holding one entry per CDR3 protein. The data contain some 360,000 distinct CDR3 sequences, around 18% of them seen just once; the ten biggest clones take up 15%.

The clonotype was recovered from a woman in her 40s with Graves' ophthalmopathy. The sample taken for sequencing was blood. The chain uses TRBV9 and TRBJ2-7; D is perhaps TRBD2 (6 bases). The CDR3 loop is CASSGGGASTYEQYF. The CDR3 DNA sequence: TGTGCCAGCAGCGGCGGCGGGGCCAGTACCTACGAGCAGTACTTC.